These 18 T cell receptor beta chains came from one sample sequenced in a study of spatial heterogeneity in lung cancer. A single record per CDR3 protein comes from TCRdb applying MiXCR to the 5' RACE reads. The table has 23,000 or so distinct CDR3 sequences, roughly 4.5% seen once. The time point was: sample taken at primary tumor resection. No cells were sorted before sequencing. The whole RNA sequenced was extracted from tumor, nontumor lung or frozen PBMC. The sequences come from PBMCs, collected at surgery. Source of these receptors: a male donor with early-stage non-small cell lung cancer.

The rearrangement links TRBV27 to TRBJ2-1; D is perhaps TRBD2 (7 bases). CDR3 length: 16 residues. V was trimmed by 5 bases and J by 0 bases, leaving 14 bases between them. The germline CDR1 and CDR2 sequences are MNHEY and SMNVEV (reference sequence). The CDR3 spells CASSRLGGASYNEQFF. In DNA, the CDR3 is TGTGCCAGCAGTCGGCTAGGGGGGGCCTCCTACAATGAGCAGTTCTTC.

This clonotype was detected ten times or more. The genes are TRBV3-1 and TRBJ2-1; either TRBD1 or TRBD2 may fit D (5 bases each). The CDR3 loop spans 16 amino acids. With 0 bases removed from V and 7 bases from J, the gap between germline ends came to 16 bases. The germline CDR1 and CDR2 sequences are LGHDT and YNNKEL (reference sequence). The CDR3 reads CASSQEGTVVRNEQFF. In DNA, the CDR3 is TGTGCCAGCAGCCAAGAAGGGACGGTGGTAAGGAATGAGCAGTTCTTC.

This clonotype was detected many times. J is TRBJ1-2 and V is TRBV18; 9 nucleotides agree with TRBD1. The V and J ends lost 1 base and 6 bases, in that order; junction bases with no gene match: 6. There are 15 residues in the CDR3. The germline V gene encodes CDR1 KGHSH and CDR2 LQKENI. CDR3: CASSPRGQGKDGYTF. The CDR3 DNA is TGTGCCAGCTCACCACGAGGACAGGGGAAGGATGGCTACACCTTC.

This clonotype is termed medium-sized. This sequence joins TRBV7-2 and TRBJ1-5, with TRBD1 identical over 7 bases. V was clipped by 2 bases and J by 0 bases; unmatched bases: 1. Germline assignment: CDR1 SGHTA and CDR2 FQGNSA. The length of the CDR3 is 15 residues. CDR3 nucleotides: TGTGCCAGCAGCTTAACAGGGGATAGCAATCAGCCCCAGCATTTT. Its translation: CASSLTGDSNQPQHF. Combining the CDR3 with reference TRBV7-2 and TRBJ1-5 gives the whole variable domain GAGVSQSPSNKVTEKGKDVELRCDPISGHTALYWYRQSLGQGLEFLIYFQGNSAPDKSGLPSDRFSAERTGGSVSTLTIQRTQQEDSAVYLCASSLTGDSNQPQHFGDGTRLSIL.

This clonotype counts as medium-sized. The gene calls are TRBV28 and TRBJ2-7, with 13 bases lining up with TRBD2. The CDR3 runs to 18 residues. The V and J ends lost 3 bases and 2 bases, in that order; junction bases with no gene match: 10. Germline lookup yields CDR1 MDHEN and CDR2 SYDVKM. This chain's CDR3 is CASSFYLRGLAGTYEQYF. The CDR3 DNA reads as TGTGCCAGCAGTTTTTATTTACGGGGACTAGCGGGAACCTACGAGCAGTACTTC.

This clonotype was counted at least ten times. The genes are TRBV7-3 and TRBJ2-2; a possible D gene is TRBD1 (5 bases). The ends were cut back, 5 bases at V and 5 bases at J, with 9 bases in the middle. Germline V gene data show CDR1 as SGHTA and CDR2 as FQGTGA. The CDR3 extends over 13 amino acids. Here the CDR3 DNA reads TGTGCCAGCAGCCCCAGGGTTACCGGGGAGCTGTTTTTT. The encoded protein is CASSPRVTGELFF.

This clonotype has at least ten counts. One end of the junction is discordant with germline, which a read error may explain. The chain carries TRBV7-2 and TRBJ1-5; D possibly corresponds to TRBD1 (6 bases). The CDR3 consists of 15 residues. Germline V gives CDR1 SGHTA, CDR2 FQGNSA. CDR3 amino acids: CASSLAGQGPQPQHF. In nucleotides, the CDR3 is TGTGCCAGCAGCCTAGCCGGGCAGGGGCCCCAGCCCCAGCATTTT.

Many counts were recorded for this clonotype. The chain's CDR3 is CASSRGQGEEAFF. The DNA of the CDR3 is TGTGCCAGCAGCCGCGGACAGGGGGAAGAAGCTTTCTTT. This chain links TRBV7-9 with TRBJ1-1; 10 bases align to TRBD1. Germline V gene data show CDR1 as SEHNR and CDR2 as FQNEAQ (reference sequence). The CDR3 sequence is 13 residues long. V lost 5 bases and J lost 8; bases outside the gene matches: 5.

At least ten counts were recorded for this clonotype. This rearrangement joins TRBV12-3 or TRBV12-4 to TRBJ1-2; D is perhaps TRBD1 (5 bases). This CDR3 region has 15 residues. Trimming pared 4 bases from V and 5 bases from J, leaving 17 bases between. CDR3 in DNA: TGTGCCAGCAGTTCGACCGACGGGACGGGGTATGGCTACACCTTC. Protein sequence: CASSSTDGTGYGYTF.

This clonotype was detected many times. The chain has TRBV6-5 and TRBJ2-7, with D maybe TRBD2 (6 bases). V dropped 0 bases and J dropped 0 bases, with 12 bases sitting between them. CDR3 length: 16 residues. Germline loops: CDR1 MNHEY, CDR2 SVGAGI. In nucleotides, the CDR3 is TGTGCCAGCAGTTACTCGATTTTCGGGAGCTCCTACGAGCAGTACTTC. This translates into CASSYSIFGSSYEQYF.

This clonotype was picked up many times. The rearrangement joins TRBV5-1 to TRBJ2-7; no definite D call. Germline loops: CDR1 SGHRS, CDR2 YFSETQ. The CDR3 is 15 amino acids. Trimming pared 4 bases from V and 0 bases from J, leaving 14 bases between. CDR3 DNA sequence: TGCGCCAGCAGCCCCGACCCCACGAGCTCCTACGAGCAGTACTTC. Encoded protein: CASSPDPTSSYEQYF.

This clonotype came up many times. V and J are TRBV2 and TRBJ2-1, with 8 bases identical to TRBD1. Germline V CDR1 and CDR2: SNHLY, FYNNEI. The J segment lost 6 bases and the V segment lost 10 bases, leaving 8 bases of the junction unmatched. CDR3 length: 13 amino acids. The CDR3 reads CAIEWTGRNEQFF. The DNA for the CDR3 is TGTGCCATAGAATGGACAGGGCGCAATGAGCAGTTCTTC.

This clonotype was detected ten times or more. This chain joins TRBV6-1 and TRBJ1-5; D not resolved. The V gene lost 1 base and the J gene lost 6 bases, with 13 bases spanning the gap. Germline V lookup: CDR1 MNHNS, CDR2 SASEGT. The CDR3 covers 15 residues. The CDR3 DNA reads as TGTGCCAGCAGTGAAGGGCAGGCGGGGAGTCAGCCCCAGCATTTT. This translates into CASSEGQAGSQPQHF.

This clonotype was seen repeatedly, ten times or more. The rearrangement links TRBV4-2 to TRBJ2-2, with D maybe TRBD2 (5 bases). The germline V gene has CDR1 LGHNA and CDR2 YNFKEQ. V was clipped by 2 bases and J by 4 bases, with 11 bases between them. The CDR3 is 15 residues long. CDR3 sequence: CASSQSLASTGELFF. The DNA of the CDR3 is TGTGCCAGCAGCCAATCGTTAGCGAGCACCGGGGAGCTGTTTTTT.

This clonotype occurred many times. DNA of the CDR3: TGTGCCACCAGTGAGCGTTCCGAGACTAGCGGGATGCATACGCAGTATTTT. It translates to CATSERSETSGMHTQYF. This chain uses TRBV24-1 with TRBJ2-3; 11 nucleotides align to TRBD2. This CDR3 contains 17 residues. The V segment lost 4 bases and the J segment 7 bases; nucleotides outside the gene matches: 12. The germline gives CDR1 KGHDR, CDR2 SFDVKD.

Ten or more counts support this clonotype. CDR3 DNA sequence: TGTGCCAGCAGCTTGCGAACGGGAGTTATTACAGATACGCAGTATTTT. Its protein product is CASSLRTGVITDTQYF. The chain couples TRBV5-4 to TRBJ2-3, with D maybe TRBD2 (6 bases). Germline values: CDR1 SGHNT, CDR2 YYREEE (reference sequence). The CDR3 is made up of 16 amino acids. Trimming took off 1 base at V and 3 bases at J, with 15 bases between the two ends.

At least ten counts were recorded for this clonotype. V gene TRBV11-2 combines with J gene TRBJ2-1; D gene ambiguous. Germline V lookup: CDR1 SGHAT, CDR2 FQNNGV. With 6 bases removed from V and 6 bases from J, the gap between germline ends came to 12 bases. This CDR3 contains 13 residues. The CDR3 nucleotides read TGTGCCAGCAGAACGGAACGGGCCAATGAGCAGTTCTTC. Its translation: CASRTERANEQFF.

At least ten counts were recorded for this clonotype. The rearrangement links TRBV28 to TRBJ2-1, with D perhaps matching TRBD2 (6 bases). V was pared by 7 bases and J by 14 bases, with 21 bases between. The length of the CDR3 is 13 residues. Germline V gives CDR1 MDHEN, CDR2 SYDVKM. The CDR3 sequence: CASTPSRGIAKFF. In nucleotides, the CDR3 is TGTGCCAGCACCCCAAGTCGGGGGATAGCCAAGTTCTTC.